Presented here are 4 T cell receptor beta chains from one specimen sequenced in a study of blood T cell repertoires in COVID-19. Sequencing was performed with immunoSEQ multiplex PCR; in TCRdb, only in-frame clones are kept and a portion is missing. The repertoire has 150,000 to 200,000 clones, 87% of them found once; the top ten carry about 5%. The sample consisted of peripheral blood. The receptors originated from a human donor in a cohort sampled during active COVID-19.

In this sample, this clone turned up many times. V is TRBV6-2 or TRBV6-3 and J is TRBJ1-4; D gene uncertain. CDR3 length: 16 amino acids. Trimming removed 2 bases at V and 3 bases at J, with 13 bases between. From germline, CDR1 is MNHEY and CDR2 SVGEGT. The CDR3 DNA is TGTGCCAGCAGTTACCCCCTCCGGTCGCCTAATGAAAAACTGTTTTTT. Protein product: CASSYPLRSPNEKLFF.

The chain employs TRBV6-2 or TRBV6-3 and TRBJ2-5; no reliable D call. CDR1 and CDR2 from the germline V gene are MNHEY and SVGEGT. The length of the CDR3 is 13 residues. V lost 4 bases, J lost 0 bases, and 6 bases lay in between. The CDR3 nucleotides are TGTGCCAGCAGTTCCTTAAACCAAGAGACCCAGTACTTC. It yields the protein CASSSLNQETQYF.

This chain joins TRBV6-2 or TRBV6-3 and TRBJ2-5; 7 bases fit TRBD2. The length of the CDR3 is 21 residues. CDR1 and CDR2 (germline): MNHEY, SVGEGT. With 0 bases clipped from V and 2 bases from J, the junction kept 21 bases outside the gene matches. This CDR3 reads CASSYSRAVRGGTTLQETQYF. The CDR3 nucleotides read TGTGCCAGCAGTTACTCGAGGGCGGTTCGTGGAGGGACTACCCTTCAAGAGACCCAGTACTTC.

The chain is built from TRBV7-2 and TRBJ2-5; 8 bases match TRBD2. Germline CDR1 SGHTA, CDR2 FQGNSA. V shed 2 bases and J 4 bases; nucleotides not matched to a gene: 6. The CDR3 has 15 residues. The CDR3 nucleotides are TGTGCCAGCAGCTTAATAGCGGGGTGGCGAGAGACCCAGTACTTC. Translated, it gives CASSLIAGWRETQYF.